A selection of T cell receptor beta chains follows, all from one sample in a study of blood T cell repertoires in COVID-19. TCRdb keeps only in-frame clones here, not all; method: immunoSEQ multiplex PCR. The sample yields around 50,000 clones, 91% seen once. Sequenced: peripheral blood. These receptor sequences come from a man aged 70 or older with active COVID-19. Both conserved end residues are trimmed from each CDR3. D genes are given only for firm matches.

ASSEVQQETQY	.	11	TRBV6-1	TRBJ2-5
ATSSGGTDTQY	TRBD2	11	TRBV15	TRBJ2-3
ASSIGGSGTDTQY	TRBD2	13	TRBV19	TRBJ2-3
ASSDKQGANTEAF	TRBD1	13	TRBV6-1	TRBJ1-1
ASSLIEGVSGNTIY	.	14	TRBV7-9	TRBJ1-3
ATSDLRGTGGTDTQY	TRBD1	15	TRBV24-1	TRBJ2-3
ASSPDRADGKLF	TRBD1	12	TRBV5-1	TRBJ1-4
ASSYFDKNGSPLH	.	13	TRBV6-5	TRBJ1-6
ASSQRDRGVHEQY	TRBD1	13	TRBV4-2	TRBJ2-7
AWTDGQGWDTIY	TRBD1	12	TRBV30	TRBJ1-3
ASSSGRQETQY	.	11	TRBV11-1	TRBJ2-5
ASSIAQLANEQF	TRBD2	12	TRBV19	TRBJ2-1
ASSLAPGQGITVQY	TRBD1	14	TRBV7-2	TRBJ2-7
ASSSTGVGNQPQH	TRBD1	13	TRBV6-5	TRBJ1-5
ASSLQLAGTDTQY	.	13	TRBV5-1	TRBJ2-3
ASSYDDRGSYGYT	TRBD1	13	TRBV6-5	TRBJ1-2
ASSHGGGGIYSSYNEQF	TRBD2	17	TRBV5-1	TRBJ2-1
ASSVRQGLTDTQY	TRBD1	13	TRBV10-1	TRBJ2-3
ASSVVTGADGYT	TRBD1	12	TRBV9	TRBJ1-2
ASSDRGPDIQY	TRBD1	11	TRBV10-1	TRBJ2-4
ASSDMGGGYNEQF	TRBD2	13	TRBV6-2/TRBV6-3	TRBJ2-1
ASSSPGSRQATGETQY	.	16	TRBV5-1	TRBJ2-5
ASSVAPDSNQPQH	.	13	TRBV9	TRBJ1-5
ASSPLYSGEDTGELF	TRBD2	15	TRBV6-2/TRBV6-3	TRBJ2-2
ASRPSGDNTDTQY	TRBD2	13	TRBV9	TRBJ2-3
ASRGTSGGTYEQY	TRBD2	13	TRBV6-4	TRBJ2-7